Each of the 27 T cell receptor beta chains below was sequenced from the same sample in a study of blood T cells in healthy people across ages. Primed by a sample-barcoded 5' primer and a J-beta primer mix, a second PCR proceeded for 7 to 11 cycles. MiXCR, applied by TCRdb to the 5' RACE reads, yields one record per CDR3 protein. Among 1.5 million to 2 million distinct CDR3 sequences listed, around 36% were seen once. Sequencing was carried out using blood. The receptor set was obtained from a woman aged 30 to 39 in good health.

The chain employs TRBV6-5 and TRBJ2-2, with D tentatively TRBD1 or TRBD2 (5 bases each). V was shortened by 7 bases and J by 0 bases, with 9 bases between the two germline ends. This CDR3 contains 14 residues. In germline, CDR1 is MNHEY, CDR2 SVGAGI. CDR3 in amino acids: CASTGTTNTGELFF. CDR3 sequence (DNA): TGTGCCAGCACTGGGACCACGAACACCGGGGAGCTGTTTTTT.

V usage is TRBV28 and J usage is TRBJ2-5, with 8 nucleotides matching TRBD1. The CDR3 runs 16 residues. Per the germline V gene, CDR1 is MDHEN and CDR2 is SYDVKM. Germline trimming cut 4 bases from V and 4 bases from J; bases unmatched to any gene: 11. CDR3 amino acids: CASSSLGGRGRETQYF. The CDR3, as DNA: TGTGCCAGCAGTTCACTCGGGGGCAGGGGGCGAGAGACCCAGTACTTC.

In this sample, this clonotype turned up a few times. This chain links TRBV20-1 with TRBJ2-7; D is unresolved. V lost 8 bases and J 0 bases, leaving 14 bases between the germline ends. This CDR3 comprises 13 residues. Germline loops: CDR1 DFQATT, CDR2 SNEGSKA (reference sequence). The CDR3 sequence: CSPYKTSSYEQYF. The CDR3 DNA reads TGCAGTCCTTACAAGACGAGCTCCTACGAGCAGTACTTC.

This clonotype was observed a few times. The genes are TRBV27 and TRBJ1-1; 8 bases fit TRBD1. CDR3 length equals 12 residues. Unmatched junction bases numbered 3, after V lost 6 bases and J lost 6 bases. CDR1 and CDR2 from the germline V gene are MNHEY and SMNVEV (reference sequence). The CDR3 nucleotides read TGTGCCAGCAGCGGACAGGGCTCTGAAGCTTTCTTT. This encodes CASSGQGSEAFF.

This chain joins TRBV11-2 and TRBJ2-5, with 12 bases lining up with TRBD2. TRBJ2-7 explains the end of the DNA better; the J call may be wrong. CDR3 length: 18 residues. Germline assignment: CDR1 SGHAT and CDR2 FQNNGV. The CDR3, as DNA: TGTGCCAGCAGCCCTCGAACTAGCGGGGGGACTTATCCCTACGAGCAGTACTTC. As protein: CASSPRTSGGTYPYEQYF.

The chain has TRBV13 and TRBJ2-3, with TRBD2 matching 10 bases. CDR3 length: 17 amino acids. Looked up from germline, CDR1 is PRHDT and CDR2 is FYEKMQ (reference sequence). Unmatched junction bases numbered 8, after V lost 1 base and J lost 4 bases. CDR3 protein: CASSLVLAGDGADTQYF. CDR3 in DNA: TGTGCCAGCAGCTTAGTCCTAGCGGGGGATGGGGCAGATACGCAGTATTTT.

CDR3 protein: CASSLTVGQLNYGYTF. The CDR3 nucleotides read TGTGCCAGCAGCCTAACTGTAGGACAGCTAAACTATGGCTACACCTTC. V and J are TRBV12-3 or TRBV12-4 and TRBJ1-2; a weak D match, TRBD1 (6 bases). CDR3 length: 16 amino acids. V lost 6 bases and J 2 bases, leaving 19 bases between the germline ends.

This clonotype turned up a few times. V and J are TRBV5-1 and TRBJ2-7, with 9 positions matching TRBD1. The CDR3 consists of 13 residues. Looked up from germline, CDR1 is SGHRS and CDR2 is YFSETQ. The V gene end was trimmed by 6 bases and the J gene end by 6 bases; junction bases not matched to a gene: 7. CDR3 residues: CASTLRTGAEQYF. CDR3 bases: TGCGCCAGCACCCTACGGACAGGGGCCGAGCAGTACTTC.

The CDR3 protein is CASSPTGDIYGYTF. Written as DNA, the CDR3 is TGTGCCAGCAGCCCGACAGGGGATATCTATGGCTACACCTTC. V and J are TRBV3-1 and TRBJ1-2, with 8 bases that match TRBD1. CDR3 length: 14 amino acids. V lost 4 bases, J lost 4 bases, and 5 bases stayed unmatched. Per the germline V gene, CDR1 is LGHDT and CDR2 is YNNKEL (reference sequence).

The gene calls are TRBV13 and TRBJ2-7; D is unresolved. Trimming left V 0 bases short and J 2 bases short, with 14 bases between. This CDR3 spans 16 amino acids. CDR1 and CDR2 (germline): PRHDT, FYEKMQ (reference sequence). The CDR3 reads CASSLGPTSGTYEQYF. The CDR3 DNA reads TGTGCCAGCAGCTTAGGTCCGACGTCCGGAACCTACGAGCAGTACTTC.

This clonotype was found a few times. The V and J genes are TRBV27 and TRBJ2-7; unclear D gene. The CDR3 totals 14 residues. Germline loops: CDR1 MNHEY, CDR2 SMNVEV (reference sequence). V dropped 3 bases and J dropped 2 bases, with 11 bases sitting between them. The CDR3 nucleotides are TGTGCCAGCAGTTTGTGGGCAGGTGCCTACGAGCAGTACTTC. Its translation is CASSLWAGAYEQYF.

V gene TRBV3-1 combines with J gene TRBJ2-7; 12 bases are shared with TRBD2. The germline V gene encodes CDR1 LGHDT and CDR2 YNNKEL (reference sequence). V lost 3 bases to trimming and J lost 0 bases; unmatched junction nucleotides: 0. The length of the CDR3 is 15 residues. Here the CDR3 reads CASSQTSGGSYEQYF. In nucleotides, the CDR3 is TGTGCCAGCAGCCAGACTAGCGGGGGCTCCTACGAGCAGTACTTC.

This clonotype was seen a handful of times. The chain carries TRBV12-3 or TRBV12-4 and TRBJ2-7, with TRBD2 as a possible D gene (6 bases). This CDR3 region has 14 residues. Trimming removed 7 bases from V and 6 bases from J, with 19 bases in between. The DNA of the CDR3 is TGTGCCAGCAACTGGGGGGAGGTGGTAGTCGAGCAGTACTTC. It encodes CASNWGEVVVEQYF.

On this clonotype itself: A read error is possible here, since a much larger clone lies one base away. V is TRBV6-2 or TRBV6-3 and J is TRBJ2-7, with D perhaps TRBD1 (6 bases). CDR3 length equals 14 residues. From germline, CDR1 is MNHEY and CDR2 SVGEGT. Trimming stripped 6 bases from V and 5 bases from J, with 17 bases between. Here the CDR3 reads CASRYTQGWDEQYF. As DNA, the CDR3 is TGTGCCAGCAGGTATACCCAGGGGTGGGACGAGCAGTACTTC.

The V call is TRBV12-3 or TRBV12-4, the J call TRBJ2-2, with D perhaps TRBD2 (7 bases). The CDR3 is 15 residues long. Trimming took 5 bases from V and 16 from J, leaving 26 bases between them. CDR3 amino acids: CASSPGTLNTGGPFF. The CDR3 bases are TGTGCCAGCAGTCCCGGGACTTTAAACACCGGGGGGCCGTTTTTT.

This rearrangement joins TRBV20-1 to TRBJ2-3; 8 nucleotides align to TRBD2. In germline, CDR1 is DFQATT, CDR2 SNEGSKA (reference sequence). J was trimmed by 6 bases and V by 2 bases; bases with no gene match: 7. CDR3 length: 14 amino acids. This chain's CDR3 is CSARSGSIRDTQYF. In DNA, the CDR3 is TGCAGTGCTAGAAGCGGGAGTATCAGGGATACGCAGTATTTT.

CDR3 nucleotides: TGTGCCAGCAGTAGGACGGACAGGGGGAATGAAAAACTGTTTTTT. It yields the protein CASSRTDRGNEKLFF. The chain combines TRBV27 with TRBJ1-4; TRBD1 agrees at 10 bases. The ends lost 5 bases at V and 5 bases at J; junction bases unmatched: 5. This CDR3 has 15 amino acids. Germline V CDR1 and CDR2: MNHEY, SMNVEV (reference sequence).

The chain is built from TRBV28 and TRBJ2-7; no clear D gene. CDR3 length: 14 residues. Germline CDR1 is MDHEN and CDR2 is SYDVKM. V was cut by 2 bases and J by 2 bases, with 10 bases left in between. This CDR3 reads CASSLGQNTYEQYF. The CDR3 nucleotides read TGTGCCAGCAGTTTAGGGCAGAATACCTACGAGCAGTACTTC.

This clonotype was counted a few times. The chain is built from TRBV7-9 and TRBJ2-3, with 9 bases fitting TRBD2. The germline V gene has CDR1 SEHNR and CDR2 FQNEAQ (reference sequence). V was clipped by 3 bases and J by 6 bases; unmatched bases: 4. CDR3 size: 14 residues. The CDR3 nucleotides read TGTGCCAGCAGCTTTCGGCGGGGGGGTGATACGCAGTATTTT. As protein: CASSFRRGGDTQYF.

This chain joins TRBV6-5 and TRBJ2-1, with D possibly being TRBD1 or TRBD2 (6 bases each). The V gene's germline CDR1 is MNHEY and CDR2 SVGAGI. Trimming took 6 bases from V and 6 from J, leaving 21 bases between them. The CDR3 loop spans 16 amino acids. CDR3 bases: TGTGCCAGCAGACCCTTCCCCGGAGGGGGACGCAATGAGCAGTTCTTC. Translation: CASRPFPGGGRNEQFF.

This clonotype was seen many times. The CDR3: CASSPRPSGASWNEQFF. As DNA, the CDR3 is TGTGCCAGCAGCCCTAGGCCTAGCGGGGCTTCTTGGAATGAGCAGTTCTTC. The gene calls are TRBV7-8 and TRBJ2-1; 9 nucleotides match TRBD2. The CDR3 is 17 amino acids. J gave up 7 bases and V 5 bases, and 15 bases lay outside the gene matches. The germline V gene has CDR1 SGHVS and CDR2 FQNEAQ.

In this sample, this clonotype turned up a few times. The chain is built from TRBV4-1 and TRBJ1-4; D is unclear. Trimming cost V 1 base and J 8 bases, with 20 bases left between them. The CDR3 spans 17 residues. Germline CDR1 and CDR2: MGHRA and YSYEKL. CDR3 loop: CASSQAADSRAREKLFF. CDR3 in DNA: TGCGCCAGCAGCCAAGCTGCAGACTCCCGGGCGAGGGAAAAACTGTTTTTT.

The chain joins TRBV2 to TRBJ1-1; D is undetermined. Germline CDR1 SNHLY, CDR2 FYNNEI. This CDR3 comprises 18 residues. V was trimmed by 7 bases and J by 1 base, leaving 25 bases between them. The CDR3 DNA reads TGTGCCAGCAATCCATTAAACGCGATGGATACTAAGAACACTGAAGCTTTCTTT. It yields the protein CASNPLNAMDTKNTEAFF.

The V call is TRBV4-1, the J call TRBJ1-1, with TRBD1 matching over 7 bases. Germline V gene data show CDR1 as MGHRA and CDR2 as YSYEKL. CDR3 length: 15 amino acids. The V gene end was trimmed by 0 bases and the J gene end by 6 bases; junction bases not matched to a gene: 7. DNA of the CDR3: TGCGCCAGCAGCCAAGATCCGCAGGGGGTGGCTGAAGCTTTCTTT. The encoded protein is CASSQDPQGVAEAFF.

This clonotype occurred a few times. The V gene is TRBV15, the J gene TRBJ2-3, with D possibly being TRBD2 (6 bases). The CDR3 totals 16 residues. CDR1 and CDR2 (germline): LNHNV, YYDKDF (reference sequence). Trimming took off 3 bases at V and 3 bases at J, with 16 bases between the two ends. CDR3 protein: CATSSLAPSRTDTQYF. Here the CDR3 DNA reads TGTGCCACCAGCAGTCTAGCGCCATCTCGGACAGATACGCAGTATTTT. Variable domain in full (rest from reference TRBV15 and TRBJ2-3): DAMVIQNPRYQVTQFGKPVTLSCSQTLNHNVMYWYQQKSSQAPKLLFHYYDKDFNNEADTPDNFQSRRPNTSFCFLDIRSPGLGDTAMYLCATSSLAPSRTDTQYFGPGTRLTVL.

The J gene is TRBJ2-3, the V gene TRBV18, with 7 bases matching TRBD2. CDR3 length: 15 amino acids. Germline CDR1 KGHSH, CDR2 LQKENI. J was trimmed by 1 base and V by 9 bases; bases with no gene match: 10. Written as DNA, the CDR3 is TGTGCCAGTAGGGGTGGAACTAGCGGCACAGATACGCAGTATTTT. It translates to CASRGGTSGTDTQYF.

CDR3 nucleotides: TGTGCCAGCAGTTCAGGGACATCGGGCAATCAGCCCCAGCATTTT. Translation gives CASSSGTSGNQPQHF. The V call is TRBV27, the J call TRBJ1-5; D is perhaps TRBD1 (6 bases). Germline CDR1 reads MNHEY; CDR2 reads SMNVEV (reference sequence). The CDR3 loop spans 15 amino acids. Between the trimmed V and J ends, which lost 4 bases and 2 bases, there was a span of 12 bases.